The clone carrying this T cell receptor beta chain was picked up a small number of times. The antigen is undetermined. Sample-barcoded 5' priming and a J-beta primer mix drove a second PCR of about 6 to 12 cycles. TCRdb recomputed calls from the 5' RACE reads with MiXCR, one row per CDR3 protein. The sample holds 1 million or so distinct CDR3 sequences, roughly a quarter seen once. The record originates from a study of blood T cells in healthy people across ages. Ranging in age from roughly 6 to 90, the donors were healthy Caucasian individuals from Russia. Study-level findings and limits: Estimates drawn from one million T cells were deemed to understate diversity.

Trimming removed 6 bases at V and 1 base at J, with 9 bases between. The CDR3 loop spans 14 amino acids. Germline V gene data show CDR1 as SNHLY and CDR2 as FYNNEI. These same data were also listed under a study on T cells of mothers and their children. Per that study: Mother-child pairs who were related displayed a slightly higher overlap than unrelated pairs, a difference that was non-significant.

Material: blood. The J gene is TRBJ2-2, the V gene TRBV2; tentative D call: TRBD2 (5 bases). This TCR derives from a girl aged 2 to 10 in good health. The CDR3 region has the DNA TGTGCCAGCAGGGAGGAAATGAACACCGGGGAGCTGTTTTTT. It encodes CASREEMNTGELFF.